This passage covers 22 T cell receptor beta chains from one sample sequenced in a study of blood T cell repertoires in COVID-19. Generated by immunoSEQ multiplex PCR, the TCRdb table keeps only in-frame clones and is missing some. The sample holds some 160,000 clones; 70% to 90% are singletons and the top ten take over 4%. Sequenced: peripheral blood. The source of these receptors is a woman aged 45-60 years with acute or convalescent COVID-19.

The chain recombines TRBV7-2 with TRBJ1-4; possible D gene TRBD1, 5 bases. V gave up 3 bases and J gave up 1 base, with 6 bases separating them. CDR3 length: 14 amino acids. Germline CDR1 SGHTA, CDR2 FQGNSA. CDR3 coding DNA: TGTGCCAGCAGCTTTCAGGGAACTAATGAAAAACTGTTTTTT. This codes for CASSFQGTNEKLFF.

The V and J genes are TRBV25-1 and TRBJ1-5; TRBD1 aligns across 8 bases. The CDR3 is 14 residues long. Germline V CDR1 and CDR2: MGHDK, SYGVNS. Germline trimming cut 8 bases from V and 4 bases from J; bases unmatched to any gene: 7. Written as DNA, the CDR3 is TGTGCCAGCCTACCGGGACAGGTAAATCAGCCCCAGCATTTT. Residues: CASLPGQVNQPQHF.

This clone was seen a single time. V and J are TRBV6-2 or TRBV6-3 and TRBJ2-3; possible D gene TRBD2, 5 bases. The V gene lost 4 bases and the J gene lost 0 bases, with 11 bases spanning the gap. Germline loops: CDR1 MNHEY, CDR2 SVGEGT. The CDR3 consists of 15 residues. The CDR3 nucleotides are TGTGCCAGCAGTTCCTGGACTTCTAGCACAGATACGCAGTATTTT. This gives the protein CASSSWTSSTDTQYF.

The CDR3 region is CASSQDTSGGFADTQYF. Here the CDR3 DNA reads TGCGCCAGCAGCCAAGACACTAGCGGGGGGTTCGCAGATACGCAGTATTTT. The chain carries TRBV4-1 and TRBJ2-3; 12 positions agree with TRBD2. Trimming cost V 0 bases and J 4 bases; bases outside gene matches: 5. CDR1 and CDR2 (germline): MGHRA, YSYEKL. The CDR3 consists of 17 residues.

The CDR3 here is CATVEAFF. CDR3 sequence (DNA): TGTGCCACGGTGGAAGCTTTCTTT. The chain has TRBV12-3 or TRBV12-4 and TRBJ1-1; the D is unclear. The CDR3 has 8 amino acids. V lost 10 bases to trimming and J lost 8 bases, with 5 bases between them.

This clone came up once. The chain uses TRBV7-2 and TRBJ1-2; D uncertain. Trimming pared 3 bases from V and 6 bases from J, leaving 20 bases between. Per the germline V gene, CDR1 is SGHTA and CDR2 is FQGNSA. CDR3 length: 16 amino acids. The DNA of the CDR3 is TGTGCCAGCAGCTTGAAGGCGGCCGCGAGAAGGAATGGCTACACCTTC. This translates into CASSLKAAARRNGYTF. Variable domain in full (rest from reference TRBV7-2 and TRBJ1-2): GAGVSQSPSNKVTEKGKDVELRCDPISGHTALYWYRQSLGQGLEFLIYFQGNSAPDKSGLPSDRFSAERTGGSVSTLTIQRTQQEDSAVYLCASSLKAAARRNGYTFGSGTRLTVV.

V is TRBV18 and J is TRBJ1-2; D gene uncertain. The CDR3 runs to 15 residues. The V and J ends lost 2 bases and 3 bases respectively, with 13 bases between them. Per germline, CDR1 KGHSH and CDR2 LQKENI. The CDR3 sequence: CASSPAGIQDYGYTF. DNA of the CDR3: TGTGCCAGCTCACCAGCGGGGATTCAGGACTATGGCTACACCTTC.

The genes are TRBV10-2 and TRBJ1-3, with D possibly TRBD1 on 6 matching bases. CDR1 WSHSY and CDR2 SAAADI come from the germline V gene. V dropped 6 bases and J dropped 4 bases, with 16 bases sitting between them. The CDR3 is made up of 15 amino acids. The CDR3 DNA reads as TGCGCCAGCAGGAACGGCAGGGGTGACGGAAACACCATATATTTT. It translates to CASRNGRGDGNTIYF.

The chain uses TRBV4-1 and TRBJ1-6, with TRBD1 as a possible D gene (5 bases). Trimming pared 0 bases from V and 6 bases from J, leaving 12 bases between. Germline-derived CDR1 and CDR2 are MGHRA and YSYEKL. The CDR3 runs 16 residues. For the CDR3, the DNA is TGCGCCAGCAGCCAAGATTTGCCAGGGATTAATTCACCCCTCCACTTT. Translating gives CASSQDLPGINSPLHF.

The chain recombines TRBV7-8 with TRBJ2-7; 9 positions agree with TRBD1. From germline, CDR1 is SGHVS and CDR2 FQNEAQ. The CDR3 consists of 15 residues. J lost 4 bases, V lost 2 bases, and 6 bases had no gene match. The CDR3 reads CASSLSGQGQYEQYF. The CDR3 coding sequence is TGTGCCAGCAGCTTATCGGGACAGGGTCAATACGAGCAGTACTTC.

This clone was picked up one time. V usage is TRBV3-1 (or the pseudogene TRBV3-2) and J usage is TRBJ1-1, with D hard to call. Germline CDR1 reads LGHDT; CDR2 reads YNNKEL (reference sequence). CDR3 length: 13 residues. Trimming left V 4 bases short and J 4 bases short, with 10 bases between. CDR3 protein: CASSRFRGTEAFF. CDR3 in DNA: TGTGCCAGCAGCCGCTTCCGCGGCACTGAAGCTTTCTTT.

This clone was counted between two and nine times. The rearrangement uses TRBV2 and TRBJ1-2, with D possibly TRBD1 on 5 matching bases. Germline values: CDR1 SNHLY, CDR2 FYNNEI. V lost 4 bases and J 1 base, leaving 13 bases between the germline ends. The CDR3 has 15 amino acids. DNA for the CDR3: TGTGCCAGCAGTGGCGTCGGCGGGGGTAACTATGGCTACACCTTC. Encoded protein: CASSGVGGGNYGYTF.

CDR3 loop: CAISEGTGSAEAFF. The CDR3 nucleotides read TGTGCCATCAGTGAAGGGACAGGGTCCGCTGAAGCTTTCTTT. The chain recombines TRBV10-3 with TRBJ1-1, with 9 bases that match TRBD1. CDR3 length equals 14 residues. From germline, CDR1 is ENHRY and CDR2 SYGVKD. The V segment lost 3 bases and the J segment 6 bases; nucleotides outside the gene matches: 5.

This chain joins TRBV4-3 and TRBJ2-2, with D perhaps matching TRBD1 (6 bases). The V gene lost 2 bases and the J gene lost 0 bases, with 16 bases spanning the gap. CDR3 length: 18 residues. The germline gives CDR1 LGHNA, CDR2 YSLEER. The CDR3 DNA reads TGCGCCAGCAGCCAAAAATGGGGGCAGGGCACGAACACCGGGGAGCTGTTTTTT. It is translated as CASSQKWGQGTNTGELFF.

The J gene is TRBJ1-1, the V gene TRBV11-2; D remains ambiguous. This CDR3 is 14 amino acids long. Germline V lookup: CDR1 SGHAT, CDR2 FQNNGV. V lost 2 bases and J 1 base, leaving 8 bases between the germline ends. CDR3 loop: CASSLLDWNTEAFF. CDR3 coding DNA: TGTGCCAGCAGCTTATTGGACTGGAACACTGAAGCTTTCTTT.

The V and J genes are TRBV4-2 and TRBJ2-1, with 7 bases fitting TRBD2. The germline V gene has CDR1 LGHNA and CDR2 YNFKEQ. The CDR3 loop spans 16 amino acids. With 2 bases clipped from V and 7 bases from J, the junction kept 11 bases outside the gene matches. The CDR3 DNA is TGTGCCAGCAGCCAAACCGCTAGCGGACTCCTAAATGAGCAGTTCTTC. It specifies CASSQTASGLLNEQFF.

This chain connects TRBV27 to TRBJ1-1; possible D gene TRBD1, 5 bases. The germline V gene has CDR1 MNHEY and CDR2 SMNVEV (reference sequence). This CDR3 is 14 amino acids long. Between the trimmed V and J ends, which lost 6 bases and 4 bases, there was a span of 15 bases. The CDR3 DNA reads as TGTGCCAGCAGGGCTACTCGCGACAGCACTGAAGCTTTCTTT. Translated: CASRATRDSTEAFF.

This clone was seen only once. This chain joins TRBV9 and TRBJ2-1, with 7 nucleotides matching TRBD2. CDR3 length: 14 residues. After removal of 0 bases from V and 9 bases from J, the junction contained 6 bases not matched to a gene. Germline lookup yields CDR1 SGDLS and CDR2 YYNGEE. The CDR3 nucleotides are TGTGCCAGCAGCGTAGGGGGAGGGCACGGTGAGCAGTTCTTC. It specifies CASSVGGGHGEQFF.

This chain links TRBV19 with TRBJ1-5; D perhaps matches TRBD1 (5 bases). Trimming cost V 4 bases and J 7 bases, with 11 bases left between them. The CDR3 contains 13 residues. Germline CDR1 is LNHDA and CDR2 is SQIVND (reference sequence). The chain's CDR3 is CASSRQGGQPQHF. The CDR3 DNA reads TGTGCCAGTAGTAGGCAGGGAGGGCAGCCCCAGCATTTT.

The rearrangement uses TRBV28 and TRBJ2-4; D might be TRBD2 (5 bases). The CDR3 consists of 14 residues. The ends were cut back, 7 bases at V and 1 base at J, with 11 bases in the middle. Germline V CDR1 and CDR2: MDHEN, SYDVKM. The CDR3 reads CASTQSGAKNIQYF. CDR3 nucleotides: TGTGCCAGCACTCAATCGGGGGCCAAAAACATTCAGTACTTC.

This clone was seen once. The CDR3 region has the DNA TGTGCCAGCAGTTACTCATACAGGGAAGAGACCCAGTACTTC. As protein: CASSYSYREETQYF. The rearrangement links TRBV6-5 to TRBJ2-5, with D possibly being TRBD1 (6 bases). V lost 0 bases, J lost 3 bases, and 8 bases lay in between. Germline V gene sequence: CDR1 MNHEY, CDR2 SVGAGI. The CDR3 consists of 14 residues.

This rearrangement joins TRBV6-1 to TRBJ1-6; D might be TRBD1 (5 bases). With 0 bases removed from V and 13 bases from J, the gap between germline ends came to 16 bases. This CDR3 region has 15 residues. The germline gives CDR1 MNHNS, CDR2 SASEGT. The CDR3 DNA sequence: TGTGCCAGCAGTGAAGCGCGGGACGGGAATATGCCCCTCCACTTT. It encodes CASSEARDGNMPLHF.